This is a list of T cell receptor beta chains from one sample in a study of cytomegalovirus exposure and HLA in healthy donors. The repertoire was sequenced with immunoSEQ multiplex PCR; TCRdb's copy has only in-frame clones and lacks some. The sample contains around 200,000 clones, 65% to 85% of which appear only once. Sample: PBMCs. Receptors were obtained from a young woman in good health and CMV-seropositive. CDR3s include the opening cysteine and the closing phenylalanine or tryptophan. A D gene is named only where the DNA matches it firmly. Expanded clones are given a class, and other clones once, few, many or no size at all.

j_call,v_call,clone_size,d_call,cdr3_aa,cdr3_nt
TRBJ1-6,TRBV4-1,few,.,CASSQESAGRDSPLHF,TGCGCCAGCAGCCAAGAATCCGCAGGGAGGGATTCACCCCTCCACTTT
TRBJ1-2,TRBV21-1,.,.,CASSNHGQGASGYTF,TGTGCCAGCAGCAACCATGGGCAGGGGGCCTCCGGCTACACCTTC
TRBJ1-1,TRBV27,.,.,CASGIGAGTEAFF,TGTGCCAGCGGTATAGGGGCAGGCACTGAAGCTTTCTTT
TRBJ1-4,TRBV7-8,.,.,CASSLDRVTKLFF,TGTGCCAGCAGCTTAGACAGGGTTACAAAACTGTTTTTT
TRBJ2-3,TRBV9,many,.,CASSVGEWARTDTQYF,TGTGCCAGCAGCGTAGGAGAGTGGGCGCGCACAGATACGCAGTATTTT
TRBJ1-4,TRBV5-1,.,.,CASSLGSPGARGEKLFF,TGCGCCAGCAGCTTGGGATCCCCAGGGGCAAGGGGTGAAAAACTGTTTTTT
TRBJ2-1,TRBV5-1,.,TRBD1,CASSTITGDEQFF,TGCGCCAGCAGCACGATTACAGGGGATGAGCAGTTCTTC
TRBJ2-7,TRBV2,.,.,CASGKSGTSIYEQYF,TGTGCCAGTGGAAAGAGTGGGACTTCTATCTACGAGCAGTACTTC
TRBJ2-7,TRBV4-3,.,.,CASSQGGGGTYEQYF,TGCGCCAGCAGCCAAGGGGGAGGGGGGACCTACGAGCAGTACTTC
TRBJ2-5,TRBV14,.,.,CASSQVTGSRETQYF,TGTGCCAGCAGCCAAGTCACGGGTTCTCGGGAGACCCAGTACTTC
TRBJ1-1,TRBV5-4,.,TRBD1,CASSRGQVDTEAFF,TGTGCCAGCAGCCGGGGACAGGTCGACACTGAAGCTTTCTTT
TRBJ1-3,TRBV9,once,.,CASSVGGRAPLSGNTIYF,TGTGCCAGCAGCGTAGGGGGGCGGGCCCCCCTCTCTGGAAACACCATATATTTT
TRBJ2-7,TRBV19,.,TRBD1,CASSPGTGTYEQYF,TGTGCCAGTAGTCCGGGGACAGGGACTTACGAGCAGTACTTC
TRBJ1-5,TRBV4-1,.,.,CASSQVAHQPQHF,TGCGCCAGCAGCCAAGTGGCACACCAGCCCCAGCATTTT
TRBJ2-5,TRBV27,.,.,CASSSALTTGQETQYF,TGTGCCAGCAGTTCCGCCCTGACTACGGGCCAAGAGACCCAGTACTTC
TRBJ2-3,TRBV5-4,.,.,CASSLALPPRVNTQYF,TGTGCCAGCAGCTTGGCCTTACCCCCCAGGGTGAATACGCAGTATTTT
TRBJ2-1,TRBV18,.,.,CASSPEGVLGEQFF,TGTGCCAGCTCACCTGAGGGGGTGCTGGGTGAGCAGTTCTTC
TRBJ1-1,TRBV5-6,.,.,CASSLGGVFRATEAFF,TGTGCCAGCAGCCTCGGGGGGGTTTTCCGGGCCACTGAAGCTTTCTTT
TRBJ1-6,TRBV6-5,few,.,CASSSGRGSVSPLHF,TGTGCCAGCAGTAGCGGGCGGGGAAGTGTTTCACCCCTCCACTTT
TRBJ2-5,TRBV6-1,.,TRBD1,CASSERQGGEETQYF,TGTGCCAGCAGTGAGCGACAGGGGGGGGAGGAGACCCAGTACTTC
TRBJ1-1,TRBV6-5,.,TRBD1,CASSLTGGIGDTEAFF,TGTGCCAGCAGTTTAACAGGGGGCATCGGGGACACTGAAGCTTTCTTT
TRBJ1-2,TRBV20-1,.,.,CSAENKEGYTF,TGCAGTGCGGAGAACAAGGAGGGCTACACCTTC
TRBJ1-2,TRBV7-9,.,.,CASSFDTYGYTF,TGTGCCAGCAGCTTCGACACCTATGGCTACACCTTC
TRBJ2-7,TRBV7-2,.,.,CASSQVAGNPYEQYF,TGTGCCAGCAGCCAAGTTGCAGGGAATCCCTACGAGCAGTACTTC
TRBJ2-7,TRBV11-1,once,.,CASSPPTWQAYEQYF,TGTGCCAGCAGCCCACCTACGTGGCAGGCCTACGAGCAGTACTTC
TRBJ2-7,TRBV2,.,TRBD2,CASSEVSSGRLSYEQYF,TGTGCCAGCAGTGAAGTGTCTAGCGGGCGATTATCCTACGAGCAGTACTTC
TRBJ1-2,TRBV9,.,TRBD1,CASSSRGTVNYGYTF,TGTGCCAGCAGCTCACGAGGGACAGTCAACTATGGCTACACCTTC
TRBJ2-1,TRBV9,.,TRBD2,CASSATGLAVSNEQFF,TGTGCCAGCAGCGCCACGGGACTAGCGGTTTCCAATGAGCAGTTCTTC
TRBJ2-7,TRBV4-2,once,TRBD1,CASSPTARDRGSGEQYF,TGTGCCAGCAGCCCCACAGCCCGAGACAGGGGGAGTGGCGAGCAGTACTTC
TRBJ1-1,TRBV6-1,once,.,CASSERQGAAEAFF,TGTGCCAGCAGTGAGCGGCAGGGCGCAGCTGAAGCTTTCTTT
TRBJ2-3,TRBV4-1,.,.,CASSHPRGGGWTDTQYF,TGCGCCAGCAGCCACCCTCGGGGCGGGGGCTGGACAGATACGCAGTATTTT
TRBJ2-1,TRBV10-3,.,TRBD1,CAISGQGAFNEQFF,TGTGCCATCAGTGGTCAGGGGGCGTTTAATGAGCAGTTCTTC